One T cell receptor (beta chain) is described in this entry. These data are taken from a study of T cells of healthy individuals. One entry per CDR3 protein results from TCRdb running MiXCR on the 5' RACE reads. The sample shows tens of thousands of distinct CDR3 sequences, under 20% of them seen only once. The CDR3 runs to 13 residues. V was pared by 3 bases and J by 4 bases, with 13 bases between. Per the germline V gene, CDR1 is DFQATT and CDR2 is SNEGSKA (reference sequence). This TCR came from a human donor in good health. V gene TRBV20-1 combines with J gene TRBJ2-7, with D maybe TRBD2 (6 bases). The CDR3 nucleotides read TGCAGTGCTAGGACGGGAGTGGGGTACGAGCAGTACTTC. Residues: CSARTGVGYEQYF.